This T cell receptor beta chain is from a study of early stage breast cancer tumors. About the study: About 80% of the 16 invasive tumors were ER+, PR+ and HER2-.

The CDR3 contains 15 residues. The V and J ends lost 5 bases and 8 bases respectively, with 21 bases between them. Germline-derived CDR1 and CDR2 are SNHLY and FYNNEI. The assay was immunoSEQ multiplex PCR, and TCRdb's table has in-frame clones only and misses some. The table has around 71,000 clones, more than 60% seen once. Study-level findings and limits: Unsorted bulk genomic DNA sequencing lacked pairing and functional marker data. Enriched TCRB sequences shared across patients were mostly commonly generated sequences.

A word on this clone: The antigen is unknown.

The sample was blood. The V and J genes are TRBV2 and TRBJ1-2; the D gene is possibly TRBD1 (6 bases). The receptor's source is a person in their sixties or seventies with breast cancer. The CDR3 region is CASSSLIRQVRGYTF. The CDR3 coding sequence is TGTGCCAGCAGTTCTCTAATCAGACAGGTTCGGGGCTACACCTTC.